The sequence of this T cell receptor (beta chain) was determined in a study of blood T cells in healthy people across ages. It was with a sample-barcoded 5' primer and a J-beta primer mix that a second PCR of roughly 7 to 12 cycles was run. TCRdb called the 5' RACE reads again in MiXCR, with one record for every CDR3 protein. This sample has about 640,000 distinct CDR3 sequences; approximately 30% occur once, and the top ten carry approximately 14%. There are 17 residues in the CDR3. CDR1 and CDR2 (germline): SGHVS, FNYEAQ. V usage is TRBV7-6 and J usage is TRBJ2-7; 9 positions match TRBD2. TRBJ2-5 explains the end of the DNA better; the J call may be wrong. Sample: blood. This receptor was taken from a woman older than 75 in good health. The chain's CDR3 is CASHSGPGGGAEETQYF. DNA for the CDR3: TGTGCCAGCCACTCCGGGCCCGGCGGGGGGGCCGAAGAGACCCAGTACTTC.